Sequencing of this TCR beta chain was carried out in a study of identical twins. All donors were healthy, and all were Caucasian. One entry per CDR3 protein results from TCRdb running MiXCR on the 5' RACE reads. The table has 500,000 to 700,000 distinct CDR3 sequences, 7.1% seen once. The length of the CDR3 is 15 residues. Per germline, CDR1 DFQATT and CDR2 SNEGSKA (reference sequence). Trimming cost V 2 bases and J 1 base, with 14 bases left between them. Points from the study as a whole: Reduced insertions were recorded for abundant cord blood beta clonotypes, with no such pattern in memory repertoires.

This clonotype appeared a few times. Its target is unknown. The sample also formed part of further work on yellow fever vaccine responses in identical twins.

The sequenced sample consisted of PBMCs. The chain employs TRBV20-1 and TRBJ2-5; no clear D gene. The TCR comes from a woman between 18 and 29 years old in good health. The CDR3 loop reads CSARFFLEFQETQYF. The CDR3 DNA sequence: TGCAGTGCTAGATTTTTTTTGGAGTTCCAAGAGACCCAGTACTTC.